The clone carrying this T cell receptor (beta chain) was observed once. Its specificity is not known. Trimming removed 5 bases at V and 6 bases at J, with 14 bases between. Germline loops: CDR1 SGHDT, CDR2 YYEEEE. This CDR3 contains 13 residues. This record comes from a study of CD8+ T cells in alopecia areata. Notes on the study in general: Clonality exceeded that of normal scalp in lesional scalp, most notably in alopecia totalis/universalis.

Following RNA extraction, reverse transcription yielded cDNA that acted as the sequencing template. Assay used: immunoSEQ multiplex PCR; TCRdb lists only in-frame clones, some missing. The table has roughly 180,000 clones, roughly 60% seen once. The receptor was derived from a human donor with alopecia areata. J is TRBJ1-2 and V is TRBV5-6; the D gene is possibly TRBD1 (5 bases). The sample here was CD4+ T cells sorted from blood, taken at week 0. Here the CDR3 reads CASSTGVDDGYTF. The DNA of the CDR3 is TGTGCCAGCAGTACGGGGGTTGATGATGGCTACACCTTC.